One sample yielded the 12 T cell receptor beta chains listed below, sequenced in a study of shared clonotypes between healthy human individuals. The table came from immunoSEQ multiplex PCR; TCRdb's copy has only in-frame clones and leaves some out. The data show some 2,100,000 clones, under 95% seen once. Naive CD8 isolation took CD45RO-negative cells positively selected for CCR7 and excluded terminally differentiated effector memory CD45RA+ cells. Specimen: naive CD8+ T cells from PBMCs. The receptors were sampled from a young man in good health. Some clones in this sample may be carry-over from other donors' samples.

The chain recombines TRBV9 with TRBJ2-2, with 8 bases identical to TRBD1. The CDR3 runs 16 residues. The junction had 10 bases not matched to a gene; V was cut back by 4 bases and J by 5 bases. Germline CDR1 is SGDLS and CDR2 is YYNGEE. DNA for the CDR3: TGTGCCAGCAGCCCCCAGGGGGCGATAAATACCGGGGAGCTGTTTTTT. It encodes CASSPQGAINTGELFF.

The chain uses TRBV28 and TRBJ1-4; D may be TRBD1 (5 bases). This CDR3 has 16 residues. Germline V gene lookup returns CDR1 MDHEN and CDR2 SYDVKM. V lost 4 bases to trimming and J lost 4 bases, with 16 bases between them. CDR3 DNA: TGTGCCAGCAGTTCCCAGGGAGTCAAGCTTAATGAAAAACTGTTTTTT. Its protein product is CASSSQGVKLNEKLFF.

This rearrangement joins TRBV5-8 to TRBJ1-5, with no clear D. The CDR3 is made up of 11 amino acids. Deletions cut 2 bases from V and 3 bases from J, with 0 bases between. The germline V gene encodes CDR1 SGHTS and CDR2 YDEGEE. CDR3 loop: CASSFNQPQHF. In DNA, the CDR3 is TGTGCCAGCAGCTTCAATCAGCCCCAGCATTTT.

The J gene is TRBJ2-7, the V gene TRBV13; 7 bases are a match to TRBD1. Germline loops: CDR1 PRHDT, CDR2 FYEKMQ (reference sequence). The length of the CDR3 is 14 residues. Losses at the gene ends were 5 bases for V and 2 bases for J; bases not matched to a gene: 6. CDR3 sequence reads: CASSGAGTAYEQYF. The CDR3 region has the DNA TGTGCCAGCAGCGGTGCCGGGACAGCCTACGAGCAGTACTTC.

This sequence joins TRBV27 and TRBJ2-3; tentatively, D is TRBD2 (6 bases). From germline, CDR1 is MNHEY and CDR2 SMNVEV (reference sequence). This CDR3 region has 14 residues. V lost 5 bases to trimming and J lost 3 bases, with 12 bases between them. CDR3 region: CASSEVGGTDTQYF. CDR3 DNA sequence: TGTGCCAGCAGTGAGGTGGGAGGTACAGATACGCAGTATTTT.

The CDR3 protein is CSVADGGPHLLNEQFF. The CDR3 nucleotides are TGCAGCGTTGCGGACGGCGGGCCTCATCTCCTCAATGAGCAGTTCTTC. The chain carries TRBV29-1 and TRBJ2-1; D is perhaps TRBD2 (5 bases). The V gene's germline CDR1 is SQVTM and CDR2 ANQGSEA. The length of the CDR3 is 16 residues. With 4 bases removed from V and 6 bases from J, the gap between germline ends came to 22 bases.

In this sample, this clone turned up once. The CDR3 is CASRPGSNDRELFF. CDR3 nucleotide sequence: TGTGCCAGCCGCCCCGGCTCTAACGACCGGGAGCTGTTTTTT. The rearrangement joins TRBV27 to TRBJ2-2, with no clear D. The germline V gene encodes CDR1 MNHEY and CDR2 SMNVEV (reference sequence). This CDR3 spans 14 amino acids. The V end was cut by 8 bases, the J end by 9 bases, with 19 bases between.

Here the CDR3 reads CASSLDPSGYYEQYF. DNA for the CDR3: TGTGCCAGCAGCTTAGATCCTAGCGGCTACTACGAGCAGTACTTC. This chain joins TRBV11-2 and TRBJ2-7; 7 nucleotides align to TRBD2. Germline V lookup: CDR1 SGHAT, CDR2 FQNNGV. This CDR3 comprises 15 residues. Unmatched junction bases numbered 5, after V lost 0 bases and J lost 3 bases.

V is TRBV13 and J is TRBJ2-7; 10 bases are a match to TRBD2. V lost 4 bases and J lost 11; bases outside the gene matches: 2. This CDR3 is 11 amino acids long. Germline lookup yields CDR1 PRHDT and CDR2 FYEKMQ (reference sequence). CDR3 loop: CASSSSGSKYF. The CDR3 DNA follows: TGTGCCAGCAGCTCTAGCGGGAGTAAGTACTTC.

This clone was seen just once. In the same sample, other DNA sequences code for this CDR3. The CDR3 nucleotides read TGTGCCAGCAGCGTCGGACTAGCCTACGAGCAGTACTTC. This gives the protein CASSVGLAYEQYF. The chain couples TRBV9 to TRBJ2-7; TRBD2 matches at 7 bases. This CDR3 has 13 amino acids. CDR1 SGDLS and CDR2 YYNGEE come from the germline V gene. V lost 2 bases and J lost 2; bases outside the gene matches: 1.

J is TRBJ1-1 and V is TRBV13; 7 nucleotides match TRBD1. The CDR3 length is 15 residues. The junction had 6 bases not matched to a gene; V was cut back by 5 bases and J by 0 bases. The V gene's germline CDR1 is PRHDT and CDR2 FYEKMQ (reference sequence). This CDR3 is CASSGLGQLNTEAFF. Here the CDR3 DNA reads TGTGCCAGCAGCGGGTTGGGACAGTTGAACACTGAAGCTTTCTTT.

CDR3 sequence reads: CASSALAGTHEQYF. CDR3 coding DNA: TGTGCCAGCAGCGCCTTAGCGGGAACCCACGAGCAGTACTTC. J is TRBJ2-7 and V is TRBV7-6; 8 bases line up with TRBD2. Trimming took 5 bases from V and 5 from J; bases not matched to a gene: 8. Germline V gives CDR1 SGHVS, CDR2 FNYEAQ. The CDR3 is made up of 14 amino acids.